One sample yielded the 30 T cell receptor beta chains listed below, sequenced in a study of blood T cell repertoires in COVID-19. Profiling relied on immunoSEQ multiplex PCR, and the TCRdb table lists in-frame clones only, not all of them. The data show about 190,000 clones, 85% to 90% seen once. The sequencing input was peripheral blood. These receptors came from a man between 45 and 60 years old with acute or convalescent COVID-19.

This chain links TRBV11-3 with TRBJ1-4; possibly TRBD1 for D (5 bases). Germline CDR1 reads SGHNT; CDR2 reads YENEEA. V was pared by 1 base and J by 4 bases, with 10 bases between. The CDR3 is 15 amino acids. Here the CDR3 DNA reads TGTGCCAGCAGCTTAGGGGGGGATATTAATGAAAAACTGTTTTTT. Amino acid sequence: CASSLGGDINEKLFF. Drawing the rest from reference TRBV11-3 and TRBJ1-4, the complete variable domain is EAGVVQSPRYKIIEKKQPVAFWCNPISGHNTLYWYLQNLGQGPELLIRYENEEAVDDSQLPKDRFSAERLKGVDSTLKIQPAELGDSAVYLCASSLGGDINEKLFFGSGTQLSVL.

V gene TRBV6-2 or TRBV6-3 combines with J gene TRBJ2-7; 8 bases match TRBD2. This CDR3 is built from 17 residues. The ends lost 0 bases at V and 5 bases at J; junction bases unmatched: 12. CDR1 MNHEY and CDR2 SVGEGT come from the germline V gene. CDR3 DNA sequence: TGTGCCAGCAGTTACTCCGCACTTCGGGAGGGCATCCACGAGCAGTACTTC. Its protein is CASSYSALREGIHEQYF.

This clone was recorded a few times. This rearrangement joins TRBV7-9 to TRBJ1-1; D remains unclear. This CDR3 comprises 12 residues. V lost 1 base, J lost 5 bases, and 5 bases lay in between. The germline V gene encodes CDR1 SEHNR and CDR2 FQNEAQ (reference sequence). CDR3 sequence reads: CASSLVETEAFF. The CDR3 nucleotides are TGTGCCAGCAGCTTAGTAGAAACTGAAGCTTTCTTT.

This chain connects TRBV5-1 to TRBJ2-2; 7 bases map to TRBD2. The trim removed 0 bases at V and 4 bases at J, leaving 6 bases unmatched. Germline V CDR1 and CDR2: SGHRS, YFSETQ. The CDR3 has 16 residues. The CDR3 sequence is CASSLVASGLTGELFF. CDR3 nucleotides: TGCGCCAGCAGCTTGGTGGCTAGCGGTCTCACCGGGGAGCTGTTTTTT.

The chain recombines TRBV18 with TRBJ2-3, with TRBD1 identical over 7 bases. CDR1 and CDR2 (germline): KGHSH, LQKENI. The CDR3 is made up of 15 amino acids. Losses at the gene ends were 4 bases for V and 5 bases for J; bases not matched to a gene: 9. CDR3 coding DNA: TGTGCCAGCTCACTGCGACAGGGAAACGGAGATACGCAGTATTTT. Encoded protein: CASSLRQGNGDTQYF.

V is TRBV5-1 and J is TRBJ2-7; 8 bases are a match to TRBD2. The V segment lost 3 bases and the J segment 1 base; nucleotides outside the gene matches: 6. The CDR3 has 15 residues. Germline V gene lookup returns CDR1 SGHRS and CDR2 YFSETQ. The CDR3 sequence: CASSWTGTSSYEQYF. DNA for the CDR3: TGCGCCAGCAGCTGGACCGGGACTAGTTCCTACGAGCAGTACTTC.

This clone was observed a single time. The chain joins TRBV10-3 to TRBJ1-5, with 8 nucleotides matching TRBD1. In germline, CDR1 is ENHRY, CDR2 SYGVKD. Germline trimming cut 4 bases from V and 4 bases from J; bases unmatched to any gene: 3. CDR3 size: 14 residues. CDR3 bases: TGTGCCATCAGTGTGGGACAGGATAATCAGCCCCAGCATTTT. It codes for CAISVGQDNQPQHF.

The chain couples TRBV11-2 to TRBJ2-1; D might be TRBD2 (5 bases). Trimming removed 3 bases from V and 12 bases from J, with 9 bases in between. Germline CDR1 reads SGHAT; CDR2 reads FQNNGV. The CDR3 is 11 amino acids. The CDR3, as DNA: TGTGCCAGCAGCTTTGTCGGGGTGCAGTTCTTC. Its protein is CASSFVGVQFF. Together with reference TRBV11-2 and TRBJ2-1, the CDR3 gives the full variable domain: EAGVAQSPRYKIIEKRQSVAFWCNPISGHATLYWYQQILGQGPKLLIQFQNNGVVDDSQLPKDRFSAERLKGVDSTLKIQPAKLEDSAVYLCASSFVGVQFFGPGTRLTVL.

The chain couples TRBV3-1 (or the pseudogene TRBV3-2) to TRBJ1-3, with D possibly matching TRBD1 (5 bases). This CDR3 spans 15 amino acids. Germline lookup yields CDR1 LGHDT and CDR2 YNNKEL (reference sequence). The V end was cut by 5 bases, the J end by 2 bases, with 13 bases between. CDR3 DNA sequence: TGTGCCAGCAGCGCTGGTTCAGGGCCTGGAAACACCATATATTTT. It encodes CASSAGSGPGNTIYF.

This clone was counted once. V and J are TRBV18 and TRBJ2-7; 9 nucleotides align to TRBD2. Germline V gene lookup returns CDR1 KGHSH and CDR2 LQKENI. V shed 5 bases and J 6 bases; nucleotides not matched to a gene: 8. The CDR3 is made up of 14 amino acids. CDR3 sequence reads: CASSTSSGIVEQYF. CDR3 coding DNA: TGTGCCAGCTCAACGTCTAGCGGGATAGTCGAGCAGTACTTC.

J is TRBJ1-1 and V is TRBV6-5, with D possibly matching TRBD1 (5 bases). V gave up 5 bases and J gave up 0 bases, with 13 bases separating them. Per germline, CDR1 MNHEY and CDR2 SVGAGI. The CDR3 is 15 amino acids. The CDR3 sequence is CASSRLGGLNTEAFF. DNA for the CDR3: TGTGCCAGCAGTCGACTGGGGGGTTTGAACACTGAAGCTTTCTTT.

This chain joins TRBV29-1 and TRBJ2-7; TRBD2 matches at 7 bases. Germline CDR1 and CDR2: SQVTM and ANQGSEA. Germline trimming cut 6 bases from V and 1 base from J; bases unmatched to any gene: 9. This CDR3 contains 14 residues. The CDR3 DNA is TGCAGCGTAATTACTAGCGATCCTTCCTACGAGCAGTACTTC. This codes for CSVITSDPSYEQYF.

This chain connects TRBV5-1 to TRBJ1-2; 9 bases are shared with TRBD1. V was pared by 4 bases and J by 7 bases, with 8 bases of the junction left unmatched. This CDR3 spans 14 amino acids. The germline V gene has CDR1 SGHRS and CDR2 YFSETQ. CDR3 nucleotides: TGCGCCAGCAGCGGGACAGGGAATCCGTTTGGCTACACCTTC. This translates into CASSGTGNPFGYTF.

This CDR3 reads CASSSGFNQPQHF. DNA for the CDR3: TGTGCCAGCAGTTCAGGGTTCAATCAGCCCCAGCATTTT. The J gene is TRBJ1-5, the V gene TRBV6-5, with D possibly being TRBD1 (5 bases). Trimming took off 4 bases at V and 3 bases at J, with 7 bases between the two ends. Germline V CDR1 and CDR2: MNHEY, SVGAGI. CDR3 length equals 13 residues.

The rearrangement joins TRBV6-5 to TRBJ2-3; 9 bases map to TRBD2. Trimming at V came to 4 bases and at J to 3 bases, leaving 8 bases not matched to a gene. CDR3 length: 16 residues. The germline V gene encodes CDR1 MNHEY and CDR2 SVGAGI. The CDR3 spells CASSSLAGTGTDTQYF. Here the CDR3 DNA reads TGTGCCAGCAGTTCCCTAGCGGGGACGGGTACAGATACGCAGTATTTT.

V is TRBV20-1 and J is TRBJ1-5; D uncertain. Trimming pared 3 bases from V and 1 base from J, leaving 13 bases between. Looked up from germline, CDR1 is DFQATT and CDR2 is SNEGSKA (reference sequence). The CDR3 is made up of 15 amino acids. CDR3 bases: TGCAGTGCTAGTAAGCTCCGACAAAGCAATCAGCCCCAGCATTTT. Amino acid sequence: CSASKLRQSNQPQHF.

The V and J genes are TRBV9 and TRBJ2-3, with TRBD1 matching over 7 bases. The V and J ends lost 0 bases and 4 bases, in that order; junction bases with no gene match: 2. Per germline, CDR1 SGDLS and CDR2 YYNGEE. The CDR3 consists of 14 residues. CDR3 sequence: CASSVEGGPDTQYF. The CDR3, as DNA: TGTGCCAGCAGCGTAGAAGGGGGCCCAGATACGCAGTATTTT.

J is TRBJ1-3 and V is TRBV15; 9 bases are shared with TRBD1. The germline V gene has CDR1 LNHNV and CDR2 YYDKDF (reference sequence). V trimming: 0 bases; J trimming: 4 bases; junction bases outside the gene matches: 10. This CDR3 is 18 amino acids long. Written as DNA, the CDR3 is TGTGCCACCAGCAGAGATCTGATGGGGACAGGGCGCGGAAACACCATATATTTT. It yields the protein CATSRDLMGTGRGNTIYF.

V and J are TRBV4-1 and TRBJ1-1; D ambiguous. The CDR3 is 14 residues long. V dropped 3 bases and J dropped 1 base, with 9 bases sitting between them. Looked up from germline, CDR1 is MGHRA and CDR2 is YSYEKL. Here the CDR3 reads CASSQVTENTEAFF. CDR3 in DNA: TGCGCCAGCAGCCAGGTAACAGAGAACACTGAAGCTTTCTTT.

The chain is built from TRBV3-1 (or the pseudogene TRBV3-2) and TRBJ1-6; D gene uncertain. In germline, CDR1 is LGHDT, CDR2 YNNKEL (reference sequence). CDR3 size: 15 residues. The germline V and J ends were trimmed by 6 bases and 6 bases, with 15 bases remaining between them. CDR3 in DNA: TGTGCCAGCAGGGGTGAGGGCGCGGGTAATTCACCCCTCCACTTT. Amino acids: CASRGEGAGNSPLHF.

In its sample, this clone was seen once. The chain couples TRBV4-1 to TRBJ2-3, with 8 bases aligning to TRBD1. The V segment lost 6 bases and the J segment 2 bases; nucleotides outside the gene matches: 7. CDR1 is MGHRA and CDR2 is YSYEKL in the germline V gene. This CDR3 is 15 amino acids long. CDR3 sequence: CASRIQGDPTDTQYF. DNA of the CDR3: TGCGCCAGCAGAATACAGGGGGACCCCACAGATACGCAGTATTTT.

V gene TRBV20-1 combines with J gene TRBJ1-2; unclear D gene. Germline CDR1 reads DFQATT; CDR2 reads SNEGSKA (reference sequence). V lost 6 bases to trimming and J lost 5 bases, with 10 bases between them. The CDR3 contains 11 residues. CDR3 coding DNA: TGCAGTGCCGGGGATGGTTATGGCTACACCTTC. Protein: CSAGDGYGYTF.

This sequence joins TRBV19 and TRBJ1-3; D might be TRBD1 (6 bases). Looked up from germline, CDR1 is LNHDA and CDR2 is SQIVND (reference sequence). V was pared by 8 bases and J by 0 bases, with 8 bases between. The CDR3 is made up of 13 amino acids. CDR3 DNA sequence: TGTGCCAGTTCACAGGGCTCTGGAAACACCATATATTTT. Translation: CASSQGSGNTIYF.

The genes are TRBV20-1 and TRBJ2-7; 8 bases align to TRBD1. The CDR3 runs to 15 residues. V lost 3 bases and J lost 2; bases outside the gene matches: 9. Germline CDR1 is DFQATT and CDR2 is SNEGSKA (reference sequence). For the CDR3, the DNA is TGCAGTGCTAGTTCCGGACAGGGCGGGCCCTACGAGCAGTACTTC. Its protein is CSASSGQGGPYEQYF.

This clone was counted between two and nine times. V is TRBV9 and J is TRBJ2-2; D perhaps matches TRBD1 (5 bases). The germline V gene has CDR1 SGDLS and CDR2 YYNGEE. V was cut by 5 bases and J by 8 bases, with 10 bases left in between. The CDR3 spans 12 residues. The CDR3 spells CASRGWTGELFF. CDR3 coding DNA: TGTGCCAGCAGGGGATGGACAGGGGAGCTGTTTTTT.

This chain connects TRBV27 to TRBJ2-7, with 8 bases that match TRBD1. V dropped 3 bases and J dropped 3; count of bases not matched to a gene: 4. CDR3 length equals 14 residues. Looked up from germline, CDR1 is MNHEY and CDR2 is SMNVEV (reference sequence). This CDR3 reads CASSLTGEVYEQYF. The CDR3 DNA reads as TGTGCCAGCAGTTTGACAGGGGAGGTCTACGAGCAGTACTTC.

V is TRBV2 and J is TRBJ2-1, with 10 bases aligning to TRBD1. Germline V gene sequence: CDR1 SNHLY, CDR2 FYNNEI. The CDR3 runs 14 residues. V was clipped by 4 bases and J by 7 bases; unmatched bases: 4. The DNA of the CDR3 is TGTGCCAGCAGTGGACAGGGGGCCATGAATGAGCAGTTCTTC. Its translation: CASSGQGAMNEQFF.

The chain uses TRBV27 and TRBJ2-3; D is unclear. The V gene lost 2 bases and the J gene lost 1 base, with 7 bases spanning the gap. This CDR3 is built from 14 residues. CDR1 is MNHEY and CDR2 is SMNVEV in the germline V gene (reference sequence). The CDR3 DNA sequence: TGTGCCAGCAGTTTAGAGTACGGCACAGATACGCAGTATTTT. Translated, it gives CASSLEYGTDTQYF.

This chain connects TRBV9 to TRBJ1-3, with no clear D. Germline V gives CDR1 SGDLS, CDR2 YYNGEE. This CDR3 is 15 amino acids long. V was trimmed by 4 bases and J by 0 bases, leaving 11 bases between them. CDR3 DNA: TGTGCCAGCAGCTCCTATAACGCCTCTGGAAACACCATATATTTT. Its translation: CASSSYNASGNTIYF. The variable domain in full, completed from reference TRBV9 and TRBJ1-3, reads DSGVTQTPKHLITATGQRVTLRCSPRSGDLSVYWYQQSLDQGLQFLIQYYNGEERAKGNILERFSAQQFPDLHSELNLSSLELGDSALYFCASSSYNASGNTIYFGEGSWLTVV.

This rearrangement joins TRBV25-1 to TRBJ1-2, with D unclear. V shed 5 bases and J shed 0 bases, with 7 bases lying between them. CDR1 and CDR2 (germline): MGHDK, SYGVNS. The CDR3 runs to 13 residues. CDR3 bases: TGTGCCAGCAGTCTCGGGACTAACTATGGCTACACCTTC. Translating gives CASSLGTNYGYTF.